This T cell receptor beta chain was sequenced during a study of a mutant IDH1 vaccine in newly diagnosed glioma. Worth noting for this clone: Its cognate antigen is unknown.

The time point was: week 35, safety follow-up. It was 300 ug of mutant IDH1 20-mer peptide that made up each vaccine dose, given with topical imiquimod. CDR1 SGHAT and CDR2 FQDESV come from the germline V gene (reference sequence). This CDR3 contains 18 residues. After removal of 5 bases from V and 0 bases from J, the junction contained 6 bases not matched to a gene. Sequencing was performed with immunoSEQ multiplex PCR; in TCRdb, only in-frame clones are kept and a portion is missing. Seen here are 68,000 or so clones, approximately 84% observed once, and the top ten hold approximately 12%. The V and J genes are TRBV11-1 and TRBJ2-1; 14 bases are a match to TRBD2. The sample in question was PBMCs, obtained from a glioma patient whose treatment included an IDH1 peptide vaccine. The TCR comes from a man between 18 and 29 years old with glioma. This chain's CDR3 is CASSPGLAGVSSYNEQFF. CDR3 DNA: TGTGCCAGCAGCCCGGGACTAGCGGGGGTAAGCTCCTACAATGAGCAGTTCTTC.